These T cell receptor beta chains were read from a single sample in a study of response to subunit inactivated influenza vaccine. TCRdb used MiXCR to reprocess the RT-PCR reads, holding one entry per CDR3 protein. The sample shows 530,000 or so distinct CDR3 sequences, around 15% of them seen only once. Source: PBMCs from blood, taken about 12 days after vaccination. These receptors were taken from a man aged 45 to 65 who received an inactivated influenza vaccine. Each CDR3 is given with its conserved first and last residue. Each record gives: CDR3 DNA, CDR3 protein, J gene, V gene, clone size, D gene. D genes are given only for firm matches. Not every row has a clone size; where given, it reads once, few, many or a size class.

DNA: TGCGCCAGCAGCCCTGGACAGGTTGGGGGCACAGATACGCAGTATTTT
CDR3: CASSPGQVGGTDTQYF
J: TRBJ2-3
V: TRBV5-1
size: many
D: TRBD1

DNA: TGTGCCAGCACCCTTGGTACGAATCAGCCCCAGCATTTT
CDR3: CASTLGTNQPQHF
J: TRBJ1-5
V: TRBV6-6
size: few
D: NA

DNA: TGTGCCAGCAGTTCCGGACAGGGAATAAGCACAGATACGCAGTATTTT
CDR3: CASSSGQGISTDTQYF
J: TRBJ2-3
V: TRBV12-3/TRBV12-4
size: NA
D: TRBD1

DNA: TGTGCCAGCAGTAAAGCGGGAGGGATGTTCTTC
CDR3: CASSKAGGMFF
J: TRBJ2-1
V: TRBV6-2/TRBV6-3
size: few
D: TRBD2

DNA: TGTGCCAGCAGTATACGAACGGGCAATGAGCAGTTCTTC
CDR3: CASSIRTGNEQFF
J: TRBJ2-1
V: TRBV12-3/TRBV12-4
size: few
D: NA

DNA: TGTGCCAGCAGCTTAACAGGGATGGAGACCCAGTACTTC
CDR3: CASSLTGMETQYF
J: TRBJ2-5
V: TRBV7-2
size: NA
D: NA

DNA: TGTGCCAGCAGCTTAGAACCAGCGGGGGCCTACGAGCAGTACTTC
CDR3: CASSLEPAGAYEQYF
J: TRBJ2-7
V: TRBV7-8
size: NA
D: TRBD2

DNA: TGCGCCAGCAGCTTGGCCTGGGTCAATGAGCAGTTCTTC
CDR3: CASSLAWVNEQFF
J: TRBJ2-1
V: TRBV5-1
size: NA
D: NA

DNA: TGCAGTGCTATAGGACTAGCGGGACGACAAGAGACCCAGTACTTC
CDR3: CSAIGLAGRQETQYF
J: TRBJ2-5
V: TRBV20-1
size: few
D: TRBD2

DNA: TGTGCCAGCAACCAAAGGGTGGGGGCCTACGAGCAGTACTTC
CDR3: CASNQRVGAYEQYF
J: TRBJ2-7
V: TRBV6-1
size: NA
D: NA

DNA: TGCAGCGTTGCCCGAAAGGGACACAGTGAACCGAACTATGGCTACACCTTC
CDR3: CSVARKGHSEPNYGYTF
J: TRBJ1-2
V: TRBV29-1
size: NA
D: NA

DNA: TGTGCCAGCAGCCTAGGAGGGGGGGCCGATAACATTCAGTACTTC
CDR3: CASSLGGGADNIQYF
J: TRBJ2-4
V: TRBV7-2
size: NA
D: NA

DNA: TGTGCCAGCACATTAGGGTCTTCGGGGAACACTGAAGCTTTCTTT
CDR3: CASTLGSSGNTEAFF
J: TRBJ1-1
V: TRBV12-3/TRBV12-4
size: NA
D: NA

DNA: TGTGCCAGCAGCTTCGACGGGACAGGGGGCGAGCAGTACTTC
CDR3: CASSFDGTGGEQYF
J: TRBJ2-7
V: TRBV7-6
size: few
D: TRBD1

DNA: TGTGCCAGCAGCCAAGCTGCGTCCGGGATCTCGGTCGGGAAAGCTTTCTTT
CDR3: CASSQAASGISVGKAFF
J: TRBJ1-1
V: TRBV3-1
size: NA
D: NA

DNA: TGCGCCAGCAGTGAGCGGACACAGGGTTCTGAGACCCAGTACTTC
CDR3: CASSERTQGSETQYF
J: TRBJ2-5
V: TRBV10-1
size: NA
D: NA

DNA: TGTGCCAGCAACCCTCCTTATAGGGGGGAGAACTATGGCTACACCTTC
CDR3: CASNPPYRGENYGYTF
J: TRBJ1-2
V: TRBV7-9
size: NA
D: NA

DNA: TGTGACAGCAGCTTATGGAGGGATAGGGGCACTGAAGCTTTCTTT
CDR3: CDSSLWRDRGTEAFF
J: TRBJ1-1
V: TRBV7-9
size: NA
D: NA